This passage covers 3 T cell receptor beta chains from one sample sequenced in a study of glioma-infiltrating T cells. Using RNA template, CDR3s of TCR alpha and beta were amplified with iRepertoire arm-PCR. In TCRdb, the multiplex PCR reads were re-called with MiXCR into one record per CDR3 protein. The sample consists of fewer than 250,000 distinct CDR3 sequences, over 25% of them appearing once. Sequences were obtained from glioma tissue, nonneoplastic brain tissue, or PBMCs (not recorded which). The receptors were gathered from a human donor with low-grade glioma or glioblastoma, undergoing nonglioma brain surgery, or in good health (not recorded which).

A note on this clonotype: Given a much more abundant clone one base away, this may be a read error. The chain combines TRBV28 with TRBJ2-7; TRBD2 might be the D (6 bases). Germline assignment: CDR1 MDHEN and CDR2 SYDVKM. Trimming left V 5 bases short and J 1 base short, with 12 bases between. The CDR3 length is 14 residues. CDR3 DNA: TGTGCCAGCAGTCCGGCGGGGAGTTCCTACGAGCAGTACTTC. As protein: CASSPAGSSYEQYF.

This clonotype has at least ten counts. This sequence joins TRBV7-9 and TRBJ2-1; no reliable D call. The germline V gene encodes CDR1 SEHNR and CDR2 FQNEAQ (reference sequence). This CDR3 is 14 amino acids long. The germline V and J ends were trimmed by 4 bases and 2 bases, with 9 bases remaining between them. CDR3 sequence reads: CASSSAGAYNEQFF. In DNA form, the CDR3 reads TGTGCCAGCAGCTCGGCCGGTGCCTACAATGAGCAGTTCTTC.

At least ten counts were recorded for this clonotype. This chain links TRBV19 with TRBJ2-1, with 9 bases that match TRBD2. V dropped 5 bases and J dropped 9; count of bases not matched to a gene: 5. Germline V gene data show CDR1 as LNHDA and CDR2 as SQIVND (reference sequence). This CDR3 region has 13 residues. CDR3 DNA: TGTGCCAGTAGTGTCGCGGGAGGGTCTGAGCAGTTCTTC. Translating it yields CASSVAGGSEQFF.